The 18 T cell receptor beta chains in this list originate from one sample, sequenced in a study of cytomegalovirus exposure and HLA in healthy donors (dated by TCRdb to 2015 to 2018). The library was produced with the immunoSEQ multiplex PCR assay. For the multiplex PCR, a mixture combining 60 forward primers for TCR Vbeta segments and 13 reverse primers for TCR Jbeta segments was used. Imported from immuneACCESS, the table was reduced by TCRdb to in-frame sequences with V and J called. These copies leave out some clones; in studies compared against another copy, an unresolved V gene accounts for under half, and the cause of the remainder is not known. The sample table lists about 150,000 clones, more than 60% of them with a count of one. Approximately 1.5% of the sample belongs to the ten largest clones. The sequenced sample consisted of PBMCs. The receptors originated from a woman aged 25 to 39 in good health and CMV-seropositive.

The chain couples TRBV5-1 to TRBJ2-5; D remains ambiguous. V shed 4 bases and J shed 2 bases, with 9 bases lying between them. The CDR3 consists of 13 residues. Germline CDR1 is SGHRS and CDR2 is YFSETQ. The CDR3 coding sequence is TGCGCCAGCAGCCCCGCAGGACAAGAGACCCAGTACTTC. It encodes CASSPAGQETQYF.

The chain carries TRBV19 and TRBJ2-5; TRBD1 agrees at 10 bases. The J segment lost 3 bases and the V segment lost 6 bases, leaving 1 base of the junction unmatched. The germline V gene encodes CDR1 LNHDA and CDR2 SQIVND (reference sequence). CDR3 length equals 13 residues. CDR3 in amino acids: CASRDRGKETQYF. CDR3 DNA sequence: TGTGCCAGTAGGGACAGGGGGAAAGAGACCCAGTACTTC.

The V call is TRBV9, the J call TRBJ2-3; no clear D gene. Trimming left V 4 bases short and J 5 bases short, with 20 bases between. CDR1 SGDLS and CDR2 YYNGEE come from the germline V gene. The CDR3 runs to 16 residues. CDR3 sequence (DNA): TGTGCCAGCAGCCACGCAGATTCCCGAGGTGGAGATACGCAGTATTTT. Translation gives CASSHADSRGGDTQYF.

This clone showed up just once. V gene TRBV28 combines with J gene TRBJ1-1; tentative D call: TRBD1 (5 bases). Deletions cut 7 bases from V and 1 base from J, with 16 bases between. There are 15 residues in the CDR3. Germline V gene sequence: CDR1 MDHEN, CDR2 SYDVKM. The CDR3, as DNA: TGTGCCAGCATCCCCGCGGGGGTCGGGAACACTGAAGCTTTCTTT. This gives the protein CASIPAGVGNTEAFF.

The V call is TRBV7-8, the J call TRBJ2-1; D is possibly TRBD2 (6 bases). The CDR3 sequence is 14 residues long. The germline gives CDR1 SGHVS, CDR2 FQNEAQ. The ends were cut back, 2 bases at V and 8 bases at J, with 13 bases in the middle. CDR3 in amino acids: CASSLTGETDEQFF. The CDR3 nucleotides are TGTGCCAGCAGCTTAACGGGGGAGACCGATGAGCAGTTCTTC.

This clone was counted once. The chain is built from TRBV27 and TRBJ2-7, with 12 nucleotides matching TRBD1. Germline V gene lookup returns CDR1 MNHEY and CDR2 SMNVEV (reference sequence). Germline trimming cut 5 bases from V and 5 bases from J; bases unmatched to any gene: 10. The CDR3 has 16 residues. The CDR3 loop reads CASSNKPGQGAHEQYF. The CDR3 bases are TGTGCCAGCAGTAACAAACCGGGACAGGGGGCCCACGAGCAGTACTTC.

The rearrangement joins TRBV28 to TRBJ1-2; tentatively, D is TRBD1 (6 bases). The CDR3 has 12 amino acids. The ends were cut back, 3 bases at V and 6 bases at J, with 8 bases in the middle. In germline, CDR1 is MDHEN, CDR2 SYDVKM. CDR3 in DNA: TGTGCCAGCAGTTTCAGGGGTCATGGCTACACCTTC. Residues: CASSFRGHGYTF.

This clone was seen a handful of times. V and J are TRBV5-1 and TRBJ2-7, with D perhaps TRBD2 (6 bases). The CDR3 is 16 residues long. V lost 0 bases and J lost 3, with 16 bases in between. Germline CDR1 is SGHRS and CDR2 is YFSETQ. Here the CDR3 reads CASSLGGADYYYEQYF. DNA for the CDR3: TGCGCCAGCAGCTTGGGCGGGGCTGACTACTACTACGAGCAGTACTTC.

This chain joins TRBV28 and TRBJ1-2; D is uncertain. Trimming removed 6 bases from V and 6 bases from J, with 11 bases in between. This CDR3 has 12 amino acids. CDR1 and CDR2 (germline): MDHEN, SYDVKM. The CDR3 bases are TGTGCCAGCAGCCCGGGGTGGGATGGCTACACCTTC. Protein sequence: CASSPGWDGYTF.

This clone was seen a single time. The gene calls are TRBV27 and TRBJ2-1, with a weak D call TRBD2 (6 bases). The CDR3 runs 16 residues. Germline V gene sequence: CDR1 MNHEY, CDR2 SMNVEV (reference sequence). V shed 5 bases and J shed 5 bases, with 19 bases lying between them. In DNA form, the CDR3 reads TGTGCCAGCAGTCCAAGTTCGGGGGAGGTTCACAATGAGCAGTTCTTC. This encodes CASSPSSGEVHNEQFF.

The chain uses TRBV5-6 and TRBJ2-7; 7 bases agree with TRBD1. Germline CDR1 reads SGHDT; CDR2 reads YYEEEE. There are 15 residues in the CDR3. The trim removed 0 bases at V and 0 bases at J, leaving 3 bases unmatched. The CDR3 region is CASSLGQGLSYEQYF. The CDR3, as DNA: TGTGCCAGCAGCTTGGGACAGGGTCTCTCCTACGAGCAGTACTTC.

Turning to this clone: This same CDR3 is encoded by further DNA sequences in the sample. The chain links TRBV15 to TRBJ2-5, with 9 bases aligning to TRBD1. The CDR3 runs 16 residues. From germline, CDR1 is LNHNV and CDR2 YYDKDF (reference sequence). The V and J ends lost 0 bases and 4 bases, in that order; junction bases with no gene match: 6. As DNA, the CDR3 is TGTGCCACCAGCAGAGATAGGGGACAGGGAAGAGAGACCCAGTACTTC. This gives the protein CATSRDRGQGRETQYF.

This clone appeared a few times. The rearrangement links TRBV5-1 to TRBJ2-7; a possible D gene is TRBD2 (5 bases). This CDR3 comprises 17 residues. Trimming removed 1 base at V and 3 bases at J, with 20 bases between. Germline loops: CDR1 SGHRS, CDR2 YFSETQ. CDR3 region: CASSLSPGSGSYYEQYF. For the CDR3, the DNA is TGCGCCAGCAGCTTGAGCCCGGGAAGCGGATCTTACTACGAGCAGTACTTC.

CDR3 amino acids: CAWTGDRGLNGYTF. In DNA, the CDR3 is TGTGCCTGGACCGGGGACAGGGGGTTGAATGGCTACACCTTC. The chain recombines TRBV30 with TRBJ1-2; TRBD1 agrees at 11 bases. The CDR3 contains 14 residues. Germline CDR1 is GTSNPN and CDR2 is SVGIG (reference sequence). The J segment lost 6 bases and the V segment lost 4 bases, leaving 7 bases of the junction unmatched.

The chain has TRBV10-3 and TRBJ1-2, with D perhaps TRBD1 (5 bases). V was pared by 3 bases and J by 0 bases, with 11 bases between. The CDR3 has 15 residues. In germline, CDR1 is ENHRY, CDR2 SYGVKD. CDR3 loop: CAISDPRATNYGYTF. The CDR3 nucleotides read TGTGCCATCAGTGACCCCAGGGCGACTAACTATGGCTACACCTTC.

This clone was seen more than once but under ten times. The J gene is TRBJ2-3, the V gene TRBV7-2; TRBD1 might be the D (5 bases). The CDR3 length is 14 residues. Deletions cut 1 base from V and 3 bases from J, with 8 bases between. Germline V gene sequence: CDR1 SGHTA, CDR2 FQGNSA. In DNA, the CDR3 is TGTGCCAGCAGCTTAGTAAGGGGAACAGATACGCAGTATTTT. This sequence encodes CASSLVRGTDTQYF. The full variable domain, in which reference TRBV7-2 and TRBJ2-3 provide the parts outside the CDR3, is GAGVSQSPSNKVTEKGKDVELRCDPISGHTALYWYRQSLGQGLEFLIYFQGNSAPDKSGLPSDRFSAERTGGSVSTLTIQRTQQEDSAVYLCASSLVRGTDTQYFGPGTRLTVL.

The rearrangement uses TRBV4-2 and TRBJ2-5; TRBD2 agrees at 8 bases. The CDR3 covers 18 residues. Trimming took 0 bases from V and 0 from J; bases not matched to a gene: 9. Germline values: CDR1 LGHNA, CDR2 YNFKEQ. For the CDR3, the DNA is TGTGCCAGCAGCCAAGATTGGGTGACTAGCGCATACCAAGAGACCCAGTACTTC. Protein sequence: CASSQDWVTSAYQETQYF.

This clone was picked up one time. J is TRBJ2-5 and V is TRBV5-1, with a weak D call TRBD1 (6 bases). V lost 4 bases, J lost 1 base, and 11 bases lay in between. CDR1 SGHRS and CDR2 YFSETQ come from the germline V gene. The CDR3 spans 14 residues. The CDR3 here is CASSLQGSQETQYF. CDR3 DNA sequence: TGCGCCAGCAGCCTCCAGGGGAGCCAAGAGACCCAGTACTTC. Full variable domain (missing parts from reference TRBV5-1 and TRBJ2-5): KAGVTQTPRYLIKTRGQQVTLSCSPISGHRSVSWYQQTPGQGLQFLFEYFSETQRNKGNFPGRFSGRQFSNSRSEMNVSTLELGDSALYLCASSLQGSQETQYFGPGTRLLVL.